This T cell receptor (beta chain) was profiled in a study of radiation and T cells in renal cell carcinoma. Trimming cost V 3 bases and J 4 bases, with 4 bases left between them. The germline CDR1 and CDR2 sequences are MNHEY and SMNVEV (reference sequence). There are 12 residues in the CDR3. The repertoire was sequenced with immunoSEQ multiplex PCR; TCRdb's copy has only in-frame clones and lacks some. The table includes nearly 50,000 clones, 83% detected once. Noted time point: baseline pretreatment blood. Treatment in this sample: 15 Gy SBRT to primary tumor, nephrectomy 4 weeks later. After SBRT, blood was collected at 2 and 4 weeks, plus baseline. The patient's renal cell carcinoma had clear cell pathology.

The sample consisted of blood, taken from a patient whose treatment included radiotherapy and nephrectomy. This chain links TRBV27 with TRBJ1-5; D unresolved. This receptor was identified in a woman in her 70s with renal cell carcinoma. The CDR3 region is CASSFPNQPQHF. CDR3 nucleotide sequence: TGTGCCAGCAGTTTCCCAAATCAGCCCCAGCATTTT.